This T cell receptor (beta chain) derives from a study of blood T cell repertoires in COVID-19 (TCRdb year 2020). Regarding the complete study: Samples covering the acute and convalescent phases of COVID-19 were provided by collaborators in the United States, Italy and Spain. The prospective study material was composed of cDNA or gDNA derived from T cells, B-cell-depleted T cells, or PBMCs. Subjects who had been exposed to COVID-19, were actively infected with it, or had recovered from it provided the deeply sampled blood TCRbeta repertoires that made up the dataset. A freely available public database, intended as a resource for researchers studying the immune response to SARS-CoV-2, is where the repertoires were released. Samples were obtained from the ongoing ImmuneRACE study (first 160 participants) and from over 1,000 subjects provided by 6 global collaborators. Sample metadata almost always included a de-identified subject ID, COVID-19 status, age in years and sex. HLA class I and class II types, where available, came from metadata supplied by the sample provider rather than from assay-based typing.

The CDR3 measures 14 amino acids from cysteine to phenylalanine. Just the 42-base CDR3 DNA is kept, in frame starting at base 1. The germline V and J ends show losses of 3 bases and 5 bases respectively, and no gene match explains 4 bases of the junction. CDR1 and CDR2 are read off the germline V gene (reference sequence) as LGHDT and YNNKEL. On this clone: The antigen it binds to is not known. The record has no base qualities; no much larger clone is one base away.

In Seattle, one collaborating source enrolled patients while the infection was active and tracked those patients longitudinally over the course of disease. Whole blood was collected in K2EDTA tubes by collaborating institutions according to the institutions' own protocols. For TCRbeta analysis, collaborator samples were shipped as frozen whole blood, as isolated PBMCs, or as DNA extracted from either sample type. Beyond this particular receptor, the publication reports: Clinical and demographic metadata were provided uncurated, with the amount varying by source and participant.

TCRbeta CDR3 regions were amplified from genomic DNA by means of the immunoSEQ Assay, a bias-controlled multiplex PCR. On the study's bioinformatics: Within the assay, amplification of reference gene primers was used to estimate how many nucleated cells each sample contained. To quantify the absolute abundance of each unique TCRbeta CDR3 rearrangement, sequence reads were collapsed and filtered. For each sample, productive Simpson clonality was calculated by taking the square root of Simpson's diversity index across productive rearrangements. In TCRdb, the immuneACCESS table is reduced to in-frame sequences with V and J assigned. These tables do not hold every clone; where another copy was compared, an unresolved V gene accounts for under half, and the others remain unexplained. Clone size and V and J calls were adopted from that table, with D and trimming inferred from the DNA. A total of 99,000 or so clones appear in this sample, almost 90% of them only once. The ten top clones hold around 2% of the sample.

Sequencing input: peripheral blood. This sequence originates from a man aged 45-65 years with COVID-19, enrolled during active disease. The sequence is built from TRBV3-1 (or the pseudogene TRBV3-2) and TRBJ2-5, and 9 junction bases match TRBD2. The DNA sequence follows: TGTGCCAGCAGCCAGCGGGGGGGCCTGGAGACCCAGTACTTC. Translated, this gives CASSQRGGLETQYF.